This is a list of T cell receptor beta chains from one sample in a study of blood T cell repertoires in COVID-19. Only in-frame clones appear in the TCRdb table, and some are missing; sequencing was by immunoSEQ multiplex PCR. Among 60,000 to 70,000 clones listed, roughly four fifths were seen once. The sequencing sample was made of peripheral blood. The receptors here all came from a human donor in a cohort sampled during active COVID-19. CDR3s include the opening cysteine and the closing phenylalanine or tryptophan. D genes are given only for firm matches. Clone sizes are given selectively: once, few, many, or a class where the clone is expanded.

CDR3: CASSWGGTSINEQFF; DNA: TGTGCCAGTAGTTGGGGGGGGACTAGCATCAATGAGCAGTTCTTC; D: TRBD2; J: TRBJ2-1; size: -; V: TRBV19
CDR3: CASSLEGVTGELFF; DNA: TGTGCCAGCAGCTTAGAGGGGGTTACCGGGGAGCTGTTTTTT; D: -; J: TRBJ2-2; size: few; V: TRBV7-2
CDR3: CASSRQGGTEAFF; DNA: TGTGCCAGCAGTAGACAGGGAGGCACTGAAGCTTTCTTT; D: TRBD1; J: TRBJ1-1; size: -; V: TRBV2
CDR3: CASSLYQTRQETQYF; DNA: TGTGCCAGCAGCTTATATCAAACGAGGCAAGAGACCCAGTACTTC; D: -; J: TRBJ2-5; size: -; V: TRBV7-2
CDR3: CASSDLYTEAFF; DNA: TGTGCCAGCAGTGATTTATACACTGAAGCTTTCTTT; D: -; J: TRBJ1-1; size: -; V: TRBV25-1
CDR3: CASKSNSGANVLTF; DNA: TGTGCCAGCAAATCAAACTCTGGGGCCAACGTCCTGACTTTC; D: -; J: TRBJ2-6; size: -; V: TRBV6-5
CDR3: CASSLPGANTGELFF; DNA: TGTGCCAGCAGCCTGCCGGGAGCGAACACCGGGGAGCTGTTTTTT; D: -; J: TRBJ2-2; size: -; V: TRBV5-4
CDR3: CASTLPGYGYTF; DNA: TGTGCCAGCACCCTTCCGGGCTATGGCTACACCTTC; D: -; J: TRBJ1-2; size: -; V: TRBV7-9
CDR3: CASTSGDRYYNEQFF; DNA: TGTGCCAGTACTAGTGGGGACAGGTACTACAATGAGCAGTTCTTC; D: TRBD1; J: TRBJ2-1; size: -; V: TRBV19
CDR3: CSVRTGDKSYTF; DNA: TGCAGCGTTCGCACAGGGGACAAAAGCTACACCTTC; D: TRBD1; J: TRBJ1-2; size: -; V: TRBV29-1
CDR3: CASSSGTYGYTF; DNA: TGTGCCAGTAGTAGCGGGACCTATGGCTACACCTTC; D: -; J: TRBJ1-2; size: -; V: TRBV19
CDR3: CASSPRESNIYGYTF; DNA: TGTGCCAGCAGCCCCAGGGAATCTAATATCTATGGCTACACCTTC; D: -; J: TRBJ1-2; size: -; V: TRBV11-2
CDR3: CASSTRDRGVGNTIYF; DNA: TGTGCCAGCAGCACCCGGGACAGGGGGGTTGGAAACACCATATATTTT; D: TRBD1; J: TRBJ1-3; size: once; V: TRBV11-3
CDR3: CASSDRQAAFDYGYTF; DNA: TGTGCCAGCAGCGATAGGCAGGCAGCCTTTGACTATGGCTACACCTTC; D: -; J: TRBJ1-2; size: -; V: TRBV9
CDR3: CASSPGLATDTQYF; DNA: TGTGCCAGCAGCCCGGGACTAGCCACAGATACGCAGTATTTT; D: TRBD2; J: TRBJ2-3; size: -; V: TRBV7-3
CDR3: CASSRGVWTGNEAFF; DNA: TGTGCCAGCAGCAGGGGGGTCTGGACAGGAAATGAAGCTTTCTTT; D: TRBD1; J: TRBJ1-1; size: -; V: TRBV6-5
CDR3: CASSLEAGSSYNEQFF; DNA: TGTGCCAGCAGCTTAGAGGCGGGGAGCTCCTACAATGAGCAGTTCTTC; D: -; J: TRBJ2-1; size: -; V: TRBV7-6
CDR3: CASSLPGQGRLQPQHF; DNA: TGTGCCAGCAGCTTACCCGGACAGGGACGATTGCAGCCCCAGCATTTT; D: TRBD1; J: TRBJ1-5; size: -; V: TRBV7-8
CDR3: CASSYTGLAGVETQYF; DNA: TGTGCCAGCAGTTACACCGGTCTAGCGGGGGTAGAGACCCAGTACTTC; D: TRBD2; J: TRBJ2-5; size: once; V: TRBV6-2/TRBV6-3
CDR3: CASSLTVEAFF; DNA: TGTGCCAGCAGCCTGACAGTTGAAGCTTTCTTT; D: -; J: TRBJ1-1; size: -; V: TRBV2
CDR3: CASRSGGAPGELFF; DNA: TGTGCCAGCAGAAGCGGGGGGGCCCCCGGGGAGCTGTTTTTT; D: TRBD2; J: TRBJ2-2; size: -; V: TRBV5-8
CDR3: CASSLGGGITYNEQFF; DNA: TGCGCCAGCAGCTTAGGCGGGGGAATAACATACAATGAGCAGTTCTTC; D: TRBD2; J: TRBJ2-1; size: -; V: TRBV5-1
CDR3: CASSHSLTRPYNEQFF; DNA: TGCGCCAGCAGCCACTCATTGACAAGGCCGTACAATGAGCAGTTCTTC; D: -; J: TRBJ2-1; size: -; V: TRBV4-3
CDR3: CASSLRQGPNEKLFF; DNA: TGTGCCAGCAGTCTCCGACAGGGCCCTAATGAAAAACTGTTTTTT; D: TRBD1; J: TRBJ1-4; size: -; V: TRBV28
CDR3: CASSYRDRGYGYTF; DNA: TGTGCCAGCAGTTATCGGGACAGGGGATACGGCTACACCTTC; D: TRBD1; J: TRBJ1-2; size: -; V: TRBV6-5
CDR3: CASSQGTSGYNEQFF; DNA: TGTGCCAGCAGCCAAGGGACTAGCGGATACAATGAGCAGTTCTTC; D: TRBD2; J: TRBJ2-1; size: -; V: TRBV6-6
CDR3: CASSPGTGMNSNQPQHF; DNA: TGTGCCAGCAGCCCCGGGACAGGCATGAATAGCAATCAGCCCCAGCATTTT; D: TRBD1; J: TRBJ1-5; size: -; V: TRBV9
CDR3: CASSPRLADTQYF; DNA: TGTGCCAGCAGTCCCCGACTAGCAGATACGCAGTATTTT; D: -; J: TRBJ2-3; size: few; V: TRBV28
CDR3: CAISSDGVRRNTIYF; DNA: TGTGCCATCAGTTCAGACGGAGTTCGAAGAAACACCATATATTTT; D: -; J: TRBJ1-3; size: -; V: TRBV10-3
CDR3: CASSRTQLQVSGANVLTF; DNA: TGTGCCAGCAGCAGAACACAATTACAGGTCTCTGGGGCCAACGTCCTGACTTTC; D: -; J: TRBJ2-6; size: -; V: TRBV7-9
CDR3: CASSRVYNEQFF; DNA: TGTGCCAGCAGTCGAGTCTACAATGAGCAGTTCTTC; D: -; J: TRBJ2-1; size: -; V: TRBV28
CDR3: CASSPRGAGLEQYF; DNA: TGTGCCAGCAGCCCAAGAGGCGCGGGGCTCGAGCAGTACTTC; D: -; J: TRBJ2-7; size: -; V: TRBV11-3
CDR3: CASSTGTGLDGYTF; DNA: TGTGCCAGCAGCACCGGGACAGGGCTCGATGGCTACACCTTC; D: TRBD1; J: TRBJ1-2; size: medium-sized; V: TRBV5-4
CDR3: CASSISGTSGYTF; DNA: TGTGCCAGCAGCATTAGCGGGACGAGTGGCTACACCTTC; D: -; J: TRBJ1-2; size: -; V: TRBV9
CDR3: CASSPGTDEAFF; DNA: TGTGCCAGCAGTCCCGGGACAGATGAAGCTTTCTTT; D: TRBD1; J: TRBJ1-1; size: few; V: TRBV27
CDR3: CASSFEQNTGELFF; DNA: TGTGCCAGCAGCTTTGAACAGAACACCGGGGAGCTGTTTTTT; D: -; J: TRBJ2-2; size: -; V: TRBV5-4
CDR3: CASTQGSLADTEAFF; DNA: TGTGCCAGTACCCAGGGCAGTTTGGCCGACACTGAAGCTTTCTTT; D: -; J: TRBJ1-1; size: -; V: TRBV19
CDR3: CASSPSQAGLQHEQFF; DNA: TGTGCCAGCAGTCCAAGCCAAGCGGGGTTACAACATGAGCAGTTCTTC; D: TRBD2; J: TRBJ2-1; size: few; V: TRBV14
CDR3: CASTLRVPGEGVKTEAFF; DNA: TGTGCCAGCACCCTTCGGGTCCCAGGGGAGGGCGTAAAGACTGAAGCTTTCTTT; D: -; J: TRBJ1-1; size: -; V: TRBV28
CDR3: CATSGGLEGSGQETQYF; DNA: TGTGCCACGAGTGGGGGTTTGGAAGGAAGCGGCCAAGAGACCCAGTACTTC; D: -; J: TRBJ2-5; size: -; V: TRBV24-1
CDR3: CASSEGRGGYEQYF; DNA: TGTGCCAGCAGTGAAGGGCGGGGGGGCTACGAGCAGTACTTC; D: TRBD2; J: TRBJ2-7; size: -; V: TRBV2
CDR3: CASRQTGGVSNQPQHF; DNA: TGTGCCAGCAGACAAACAGGGGGCGTAAGCAATCAGCCCCAGCATTTT; D: -; J: TRBJ1-5; size: -; V: TRBV21-1
CDR3: CAWSLQTGGAFF; DNA: TGTGCCTGGAGTTTACAGACAGGGGGAGCTTTCTTT; D: TRBD1; J: TRBJ1-1; size: -; V: TRBV30
CDR3: CASSEFGSGSSYEQYF; DNA: TGTGCCAGCAGTGAATTTGGGTCAGGCTCCTCCTACGAGCAGTACTTC; D: -; J: TRBJ2-7; size: -; V: TRBV6-1
CDR3: CASSQRQGASRETQYF; DNA: TGCGCCAGCAGTCAAAGACAGGGGGCGAGTCGGGAGACCCAGTACTTC; D: TRBD1; J: TRBJ2-5; size: few; V: TRBV23-1
CDR3: CASSDPRGRGYGYTF; DNA: TGTGCCAGCAGTGATCCCAGGGGTCGTGGGTATGGCTACACCTTC; D: -; J: TRBJ1-2; size: -; V: TRBV25-1
CDR3: CASRGTGYSYGYTF; DNA: TGTGCCAGCAGGGGAACAGGGTATAGTTATGGCTACACCTTC; D: -; J: TRBJ1-2; size: -; V: TRBV6-5